These 4 T cell receptor beta chains came from one sample sequenced in a study of cytomegalovirus exposure and HLA in healthy donors. Researchers ran the PCR with 60 Vbeta and 13 Jbeta primers. The table came from immunoSEQ multiplex PCR; TCRdb's copy has only in-frame clones and leaves some out. The sample shows 110,000 to 150,000 clones, 74% of them seen only once. Material: PBMCs. These receptors were obtained from a man aged 18 to 29 in good health and CMV-seropositive.

The chain is built from TRBV19 and TRBJ1-5; a weak D match, TRBD1 (5 bases). The V and J ends lost 3 bases and 7 bases respectively, with 13 bases between them. Germline V gene sequence: CDR1 LNHDA, CDR2 SQIVND (reference sequence). The CDR3 is made up of 14 amino acids. The CDR3 DNA reads TGTGCCAGTAGTATTATGTGGGGGGAGCAGCCCCAGCATTTT. Its translation is CASSIMWGEQPQHF.

CDR3 loop: CASSGGLAGSTEQYF. In DNA, the CDR3 is TGTGCCAGCAGTGGGGGACTAGCGGGGAGTACGGAGCAGTACTTC. The J gene is TRBJ2-7, the V gene TRBV6-6; 13 bases are shared with TRBD2. Germline V gene sequence: CDR1 MNHNY, CDR2 SVGAGI (reference sequence). J gave up 7 bases and V 5 bases, and 8 bases lay outside the gene matches. The CDR3 is made up of 15 amino acids.

V is TRBV10-3 and J is TRBJ2-1; D may be TRBD1 (6 bases). The germline gives CDR1 ENHRY, CDR2 SYGVKD. The V gene lost 4 bases and the J gene lost 2 bases, with 12 bases spanning the gap. The length of the CDR3 is 15 residues. CDR3 sequence (DNA): TGTGCCATCAGTGGGAACAGGGACCCCTACAATGAGCAGTTCTTC. Encoded protein: CAISGNRDPYNEQFF.

CDR3: CASSLNRAWANGYTF. The CDR3 bases are TGTGCCAGTAGCCTAAACAGGGCATGGGCTAATGGCTACACCTTC. The chain joins TRBV19 to TRBJ1-2; D is perhaps TRBD1 (6 bases). The CDR3 runs to 15 residues. V dropped 6 bases and J dropped 6 bases, with 20 bases sitting between them. Germline loops: CDR1 LNHDA, CDR2 SQIVND (reference sequence). Looking up the rest from reference TRBV19 and TRBJ1-2 gives the full variable domain: DGGITQSPKYLFRKEGQNVTLSCEQNLNHDAMYWYRQDPGQGLRLIYYSQIVNDFQKGDIAEGYSVSREKKESFPLTVTSAQKNPTAFYLCASSLNRAWANGYTFGSGTRLTVV.